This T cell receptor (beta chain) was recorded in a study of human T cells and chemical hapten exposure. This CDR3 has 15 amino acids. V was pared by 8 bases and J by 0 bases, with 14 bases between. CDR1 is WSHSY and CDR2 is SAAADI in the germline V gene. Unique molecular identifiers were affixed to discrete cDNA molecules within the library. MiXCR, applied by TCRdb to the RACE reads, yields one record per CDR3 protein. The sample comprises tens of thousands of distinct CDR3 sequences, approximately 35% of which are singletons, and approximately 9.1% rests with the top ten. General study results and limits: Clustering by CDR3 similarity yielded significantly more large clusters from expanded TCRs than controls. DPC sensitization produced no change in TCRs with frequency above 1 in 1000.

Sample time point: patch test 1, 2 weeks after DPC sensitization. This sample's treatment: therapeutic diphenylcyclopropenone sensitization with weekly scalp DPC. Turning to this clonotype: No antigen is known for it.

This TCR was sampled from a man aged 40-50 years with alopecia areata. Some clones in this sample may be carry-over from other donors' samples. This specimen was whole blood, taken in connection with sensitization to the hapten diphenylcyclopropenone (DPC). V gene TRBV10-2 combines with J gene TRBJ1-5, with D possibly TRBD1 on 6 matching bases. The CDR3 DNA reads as TGCGCCAGCTCGGCGCGGGGGGCTAGCAATCAGCCCCAGCATTTT. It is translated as CASSARGASNQPQHF.